This T cell receptor beta chain was captured in a study of T cell responses to AZD1222 COVID-19 vaccine. Notes on the study in general: Spike-specific TCRs gained breadth and depth after people received two AZD1222 doses. Among those given AZD1222, only 6 or 7 were seropositive at baseline.

Germline CDR1 and CDR2: SGHTA and FQGNSA. Losses at the gene ends were 5 bases for V and 4 bases for J; bases not matched to a gene: 6. There are 14 residues in the CDR3. Repertoires were generated with immunoSEQ multiplex PCR, while TCRdb's copy carries only in-frame clones and drops some. Among over 120,000 clones, about nine tenths were seen once, and the ten largest hold roughly 3.5%. Comments on this clone: Its antigen is undetermined.

The V call is TRBV7-2, the J call TRBJ2-3; 7 bases agree with TRBD2. This clonotype originated in an adult who received the AZD1222 COVID-19 vaccine. This material consisted of peripheral blood, taken 28 days after the second AZD1222 dose. The CDR3 DNA follows: TGTGCCAGCAGCCGTACTAGCGTTCCAGATACGCAGTATTTT. Translating it yields CASSRTSVPDTQYF.